This T cell receptor (beta chain) derives from a study of response to subunit inactivated influenza vaccine. Findings and limits, study-wide: Each seasonal flu vaccination may recruit only limited new T cells, authors suggested.

V lost 5 bases, J lost 6 bases, and 9 bases lay in between. Germline assignment: CDR1 SGHNT and CDR2 YENEEA. The CDR3 runs 12 residues. Details on this clonotype: Its antigen remains unknown.

One entry per CDR3 protein results from TCRdb running MiXCR on the RT-PCR reads. The data hold about half a million distinct CDR3 sequences, with 7.5% to 8.5% observed a single time. The input for sequencing was PBMCs from blood, taken about 23 months after vaccination. The source is a man between 50 and 70 years old who received an inactivated influenza vaccine. This rearrangement joins TRBV11-3 to TRBJ2-3; D remains unclear. CDR3: CASSTGLDTQYF. DNA for the CDR3: TGTGCCAGCAGCACCGGCCTGGATACGCAGTATTTT.